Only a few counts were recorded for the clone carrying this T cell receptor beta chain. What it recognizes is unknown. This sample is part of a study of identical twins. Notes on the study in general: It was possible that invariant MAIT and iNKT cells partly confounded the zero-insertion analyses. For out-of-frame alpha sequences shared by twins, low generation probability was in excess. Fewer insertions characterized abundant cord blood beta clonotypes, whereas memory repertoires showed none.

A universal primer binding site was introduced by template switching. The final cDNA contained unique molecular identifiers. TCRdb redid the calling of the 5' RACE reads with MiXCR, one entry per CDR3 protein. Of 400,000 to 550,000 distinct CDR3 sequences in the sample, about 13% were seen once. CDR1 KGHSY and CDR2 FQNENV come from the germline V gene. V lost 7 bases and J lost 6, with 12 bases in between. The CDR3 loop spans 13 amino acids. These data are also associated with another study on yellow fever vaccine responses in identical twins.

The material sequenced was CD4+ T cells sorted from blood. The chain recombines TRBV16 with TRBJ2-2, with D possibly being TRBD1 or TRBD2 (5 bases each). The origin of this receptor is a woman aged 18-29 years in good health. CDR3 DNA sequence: TGTGCCAGCAAATTCAGGGACGCCGGGGAGCTGTTTTTT. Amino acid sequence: CASKFRDAGELFF. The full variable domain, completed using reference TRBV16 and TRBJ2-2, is GEEVAQTPKHLVRGEGQKAKLYCAPIKGHSYVFWYQQVLKNEFKFLISFQNENVFDETGMPKERFSAKCLPNSPCSLEIQATKLEDSAVYFCASKFRDAGELFFGEGSRLTVL.